This passage covers 7 T cell receptor beta chains from one sample sequenced in a study of OX40 agonist ivuxolimab in advanced cancers. The data were produced by immunoSEQ multiplex PCR, yet TCRdb's version contains in-frame clones alone and is incomplete. The data show approximately 25,000 clones, with approximately 91% seen just once and around 49% held by the top ten. Sequences were derived from CD4+ or CD8+ T cells sorted from blood, sampled in a trial of the OX40 agonist ivuxolimab. The receptors here all came from an adult with an advanced solid tumor such as melanoma, head and neck, liver or kidney cancer.

The chain recombines TRBV7-9 with TRBJ1-2; possible D gene TRBD1, 6 bases. Trimming left V 3 bases short and J 7 bases short, with 18 bases between. The CDR3 has 15 residues. Germline CDR1 reads SEHNR; CDR2 reads FQNEAQ (reference sequence). The DNA of the CDR3 is TGTGCCAGCAGCTTCCCGACAGGTGGTCGGGTTGGCTACACCTTC. Its translation is CASSFPTGGRVGYTF.

The rearrangement links TRBV5-8 to TRBJ1-1, with a weak D call TRBD1 (5 bases). V lost 0 bases and J lost 6, with 12 bases in between. The CDR3 is 14 residues long. Germline CDR1 and CDR2: SGHTS and YDEGEE. The CDR3 coding sequence is TGTGCCAGCAGCTTGGTCCGGGGGAGGTCTGAAGCTTTCTTT. Protein product: CASSLVRGRSEAFF. Together with reference TRBV5-8 and TRBJ1-1, the CDR3 gives the full variable domain: EAGVTQSPTHLIKTRGQQATLRCSPISGHTSVYWYQQALGLGLQFLLWYDEGEERNRGNFPPRFSGRQFPNYSSELNVNALELEDSALYLCASSLVRGRSEAFFGQGTRLTVV.

The V call is TRBV10-2, the J call TRBJ2-7; 7 bases are shared with TRBD2. V lost 0 bases to trimming and J lost 0 bases; unmatched junction nucleotides: 2. The CDR3 length is 15 residues. Looked up from germline, CDR1 is WSHSY and CDR2 is SAAADI. CDR3: CASSESGGISYEQYF. CDR3 coding DNA: TGCGCCAGCAGTGAGTCGGGAGGGATCTCCTACGAGCAGTACTTC.

The chain has TRBV7-2 and TRBJ1-4; TRBD1 might be the D (5 bases). Germline CDR1 and CDR2: SGHTA and FQGNSA. Trimming shortened V by 3 bases and J by 4 bases, and 15 bases separated the two germline ends. The CDR3 has 16 residues. The CDR3 here is CASSLRTGGFNEKLFF. The CDR3 bases are TGTGCCAGCAGCTTGCGGACGGGGGGATTTAATGAAAAACTGTTTTTT. Filled out from reference TRBV7-2 and TRBJ1-4, the complete variable domain reads GAGVSQSPSNKVTEKGKDVELRCDPISGHTALYWYRQSLGQGLEFLIYFQGNSAPDKSGLPSDRFSAERTGGSVSTLTIQRTQQEDSAVYLCASSLRTGGFNEKLFFGSGTQLSVL.

The chain carries TRBV2 and TRBJ2-5; TRBD2 aligns across 7 bases. Losses at the gene ends were 4 bases for V and 4 bases for J; bases not matched to a gene: 0. In germline, CDR1 is SNHLY, CDR2 FYNNEI. CDR3 length: 12 amino acids. The CDR3 protein is CASSGGGETQYF. In DNA form, the CDR3 reads TGTGCCAGCAGTGGGGGGGGAGAGACCCAGTACTTC.

V gene TRBV5-6 combines with J gene TRBJ1-2; D is ambiguous. Germline-derived CDR1 and CDR2 are SGHDT and YYEEEE. V gave up 2 bases and J gave up 3 bases, with 11 bases separating them. The CDR3 runs 14 residues. In DNA, the CDR3 is TGTGCCAGCAGCTTCGAAGGGATCTACTATGGCTACACCTTC. Translated: CASSFEGIYYGYTF.

V gene TRBV5-4 combines with J gene TRBJ2-7, with 9 bases identical to TRBD1. This CDR3 spans 16 amino acids. Germline V CDR1 and CDR2: SGHNT, YYREEE (reference sequence). The ends lost 3 bases at V and 3 bases at J; junction bases unmatched: 10. The CDR3: CASSWGQGSLLYEQYF. The DNA for the CDR3 is TGTGCCAGCAGCTGGGGACAGGGATCTCTCCTCTACGAGCAGTACTTC.